This TCR beta chain derives from a study of PD-L1 blockade in urothelial cancer. This table comes from immunoSEQ multiplex PCR, and its TCRdb copy is limited to in-frame clones, with some not included. The sample shows approximately 50,000 clones, around 84% of them seen only once. The sample's time point: pretreatment peripheral blood. Germline V CDR1 and CDR2: SGDLS, YYNGEE. The V end was cut by 3 bases, the J end by 4 bases, with 16 bases between. The CDR3 length is 15 residues. The clonotype was recovered from a man aged 55 to 70 with urothelial cancer. The material was PBMCs, obtained around atezolizumab (anti-PD-L1) treatment. The chain couples TRBV9 to TRBJ1-2; D is uncertain. CDR3 bases: TGTGCCAGCAGCGCTAGTGGACGGGGAGGCTATGGCTACACCTTC. Protein sequence: CASSASGRGGYGYTF.